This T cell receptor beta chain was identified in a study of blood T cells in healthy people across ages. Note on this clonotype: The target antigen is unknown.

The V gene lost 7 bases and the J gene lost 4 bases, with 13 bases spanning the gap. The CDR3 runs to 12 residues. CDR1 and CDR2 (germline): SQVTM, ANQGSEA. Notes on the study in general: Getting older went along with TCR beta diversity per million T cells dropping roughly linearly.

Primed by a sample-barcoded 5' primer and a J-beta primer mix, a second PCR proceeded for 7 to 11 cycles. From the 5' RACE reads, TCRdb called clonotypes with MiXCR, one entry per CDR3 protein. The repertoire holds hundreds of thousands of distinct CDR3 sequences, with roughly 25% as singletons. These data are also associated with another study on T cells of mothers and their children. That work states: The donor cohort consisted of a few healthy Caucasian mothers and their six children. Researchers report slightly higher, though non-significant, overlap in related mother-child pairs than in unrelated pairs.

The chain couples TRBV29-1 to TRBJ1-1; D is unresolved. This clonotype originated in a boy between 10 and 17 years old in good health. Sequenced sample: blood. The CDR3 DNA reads TGCAGCGCCGCGCCTCTTACCACTGAAGCTTTCTTT. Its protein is CSAAPLTTEAFF.